This TCR beta chain emerged from a study of cytomegalovirus exposure and HLA in healthy donors (dated by TCRdb to about 2017). About the investigation overall: An earlier analysis of approximately 640 of the donors reported 250 to 300 Gb of sequence data and more than 90 million unique TCR beta sequences from 150 million to 200 million T cells. An early release that covered approximately 600 HLA-typed donors contained approximately 300 gigabases of sequencing data and around 80 million unique TCR sequences. Of the 350 to 450 genotyped donors, about 80% fell in the genetic ancestry cluster associated with self-reported Caucasian donors. The study aimed to test whether signatures of past pathogen exposure could be identified by cataloging public T cell receptors. The study used immunosequencing to profile the T cell repertoires of several hundred subjects and linked those repertoires to cytomegalovirus serostatus. Along with the approximately 700-subject first cohort, a separate validation cohort of over 90 different subjects was used. To predict cytomegalovirus infection status, the study combined high-throughput TCR immunosequencing, statistical association of individual TCRs with disease status, and machine learning. To study patterns of TCR occurrence, a later analysis re-analyzed previously published TCR beta repertoires from under 750 donors and added high-resolution HLA genotyping. Rather than drawing on any new phenotypic data, the later analysis identified candidate immune exposures from TCR beta sequences and the way those sequences occurred across donors. An earlier analysis of around 640 of the donors used high-throughput TCR beta sequencing to judge whether each TCR beta V gene segment behaved as functional or pseudogenic. Donor age, sex, ethnicity and CMV serostatus were collected together with the repertoire data. Genome-wide SNP genotypes for about 65% of the 666 donors were used in a later genetic analysis, which treated that subset as a discovery cohort. All discovery cohort repertoires had been generated using a single sequencing platform. Class I and class II HLA loci were covered by the typing at four-digit resolution. The number of donors typed differed by locus, with about 620-630 for A, B, C, DRB1 and DQB1, roughly 520 for DQA1, over 600 for DPA1, and 450 to 480 for DPB1. Because of strong linkage in the cohort, 4 to 6 DR-DQ haplotypes were treated as single units for association and clustering. Among 350 to 400 genotyped donors of the cohort, an average of approximately 230,000 unique TCR beta nucleotide sequences were sequenced per donor, about a sixth of them non-productive.

Library generation was performed with the immunoSEQ multiplex PCR assay. The multiplex PCR relied on a mix of 60 forward primers for TCR Vbeta segments and 13 reverse primers for TCR Jbeta segments. The CDR3 region of rearranged TCR beta genes was amplified from genomic DNA by a multiplex PCR assay. Amplified TCR beta libraries were sequenced as 87-base-pair reads on the Illumina HiSeq System. The authors' pipeline ran thus. In a later analysis, approximately 74 million unique TCR beta chains were counted across the 500 to 850 repertoires, and roughly 11 million of these chains were shared by at least two donors. To remove PCR and sequencing errors, raw reads were error-corrected and collapsed into unique sequences using a nearest-neighbor algorithm that merged closely related sequences. Alignment of CDR3 sequences to IMGT reference sequences was used to assign V, D and J gene segments. For a sequence to be retained, a match of at least six nucleotides to both a V gene segment and a J gene segment was required. A rearrangement was called productive if the CDR3 had no stop codons and remained in frame with V and J, and every other rearrangement was called non-productive. CDR3 was defined according to IMGT convention as the region running from the second conserved V-encoded cysteine to the conserved J-encoded phenylalanine. The earlier analysis of some 580 of the donors excluded any sequence lacking an unambiguous match to a single V gene segment. An earlier analysis of a few hundred of the donors classified V segments as functional when productive rearrangements were above 56.7% and as segregating when the standard deviation between donors was above 5%. A statistical classification framework was developed to diagnose cytomegalovirus status using the catalog of TCR beta chain sequences. In a later analysis, TCR nucleotide sequences were compared against IMGT/GENE-DB human TR gene sequences so that V and J genes could be assigned. The TCRdist pipeline was used in a later analysis to assign CDR3 sequences and most-parsimonious VDJ recombination scenarios. In a later analysis, each TCR beta chain was defined by its CDR3 amino acid sequence together with its V-gene family, and reads without a unique V-gene family were excluded. A later analysis removed nearly 600 highly shared, low-generation-probability nucleotide sequences to deal with suspected cross-contamination and a sequencing artifact. In a later analysis, a clonal expansion index was calculated for each public chain from normalized within-repertoire ranks of inferred template counts. A later analysis computed generation probabilities with a VDJ recombination model fitted to out-of-frame rearrangements, and checked the results against IGoR. Hypergeometric tests were used in a later analysis to score TCR-TCR, TCR-HLA and TCR-CMV co-occurrence, with a repertoire-size bias correction applied to the TCR pairs. In a later analysis, false discovery rates were estimated by permuting HLA or CMV assignments 20 times. In a later analysis, co-occurring TCRs were grouped using DBSCAN, with TCRdist sequence similarity added in when clustering inside HLA-allele-positive subsets. Repertoires with fewer than 30,000 or more than 120,000 public chains, plus five repertoires with anomalous nucleotide sharing, were excluded from co-occurrence clustering. Imported from immuneACCESS, the table was reduced by TCRdb to in-frame sequences with V and J called. These copies leave out some clones; in studies compared against another copy, an unresolved V gene accounts for under half, and the cause of the remainder is not known. From that table come the V and J calls and clone size; the DNA was used to work out D and trimming. In this sample the table shows more than 200,000 clones, approximately 79% of which occur a single time. The ten biggest clones cover about 0.23% of the sample.

Study-wide conclusions, independent of this receptor: A later genetic analysis reported fewer N-insertions in productive TCRs among donors in an Asian-associated ancestry cluster than the roughly 690-donor mean. The earlier analysis of 450 to 700 of the donors excluded approximately 17 rarely observed V segments, including chromosome 9 orphons, because counts were too low. When HLA alleles, especially DR and DQ, strongly co-occurred, attributing TCR associations to individual alleles was difficult. The presence/absence analyses assumed that sequencing depth was roughly uniform across donors, and that assumption may not be true. Most CMV-associated TCR beta chains appeared to be HLA-restricted in a later analysis, and the HLA associations seemed to be driven largely by CMV exposure. In an earlier analysis of approximately 590 of the donors, most TCR beta V segments were observed in productive rearrangements about 90% or about 30% of the time, broadly matching IMGT annotations. Because HLA typing was missing for some donors at each locus, association tests included only the typed subset. The cohort was sequenced for TCR beta chains only, and without alpha or paired-chain data the features that could be detected were limited. V-gene and J-gene trimming of TCR beta chains was associated with a missense DCLRE1C variant in a later genetic analysis, and the association was replicated in an independent cohort. A later analysis found that TCR association rates varied across HLA loci, with DRB1 alleles showing the most associated TCRs and HLA-C alleles the fewest. A later analysis associated 15,000 or so TCR beta sequences with specific HLA alleles at a false discovery rate of 0.05. Linkage disequilibrium might explain the correlated functional status among segregating V segments, but an unknown experimental factor could not be ruled out. Immune exposure information for the cohort was limited to CMV serostatus. A later analysis found that HLA-associated TCR beta chains were more clonally expanded and had lower generation probabilities than equally common non-associated chains. Some IMGT-functional V segments, including TRBV6-2 and TRBV6-3, could not be distinguished by the 87-base-pair reads and were therefore excluded. A few of the identified cytomegalovirus-associated TCR beta chains were confirmed in vitro to be specific for cytomegalovirus antigens. Most TCR sequences were observed very rarely across donors, whereas some public TCRs were present in many individuals. A further reported finding was that TCR beta sequences accurately predicted the HLA-A and HLA-B alleles for most subjects in the first cohort. A total of some 180 TCR beta chains were listed by the study as associated with cytomegalovirus. According to a later analysis, parvovirus B19, influenza, CMV and Epstein-Barr virus appeared linked to several top co-occurrence clusters. The authors suggested that the approach could potentially be extended to other disease states and immunological phenotypes. A group of highly shared sequence variants was considered likely to be a technical artifact of the sequencing pipeline. In both the original and validation cohorts, the classifier was reported to diagnose cytomegalovirus status with high specificity and sensitivity.

The cohort comprised approximately 700 healthy bone marrow donors. At the time of sampling, all cohort members were nominally healthy, though unrecorded immune exposures were likely present. The donor was CMV seronegative and was included in the group of a few hundred seronegative cohort members. A peripheral blood sample was collected from each donor, and TCR beta sequencing was performed on peripheral blood mononuclear cells. The Qiagen DNeasy Blood Extraction Kit was used to extract genomic DNA from the blood cell samples. A remark on this clone: Its antigen remains undetermined. No qualities accompany the bases; no much larger clone lies one base away.

V sheds 5 bases and J sheds 0 bases, leaving 10 bases between their ends. The CDR3, from cysteine to phenylalanine, totals 14 residues. Only the CDR3 region is kept as DNA, spanning 42 bases read in frame from base 1. Based on the germline V gene, the CDR1 and CDR2 sequences are SGHTA and FQGTGA. The sequencing input was PBMCs. The rearrangement combines TRBV7-3 with TRBJ1-1; the D segment cannot be called with confidence. The clonotype originates from a girl aged 2-10 years in good health and CMV-seronegative. The DNA reads TGTGCCAGCAGCCGGGAGGGTTTGAACACTGAAGCTTTCTTT. Its coded protein is CASSREGLNTEAFF.